The 3 T cell receptor beta chains below come from one sample, sequenced in a study of T-cell reconstitution after alpha-beta-depleted transplantation in children. The TCRbeta library was prepared with unique molecular identifiers. MiXCR, run by TCRdb on the PCR reads, gives a single entry per CDR3 protein. The sample has around 450,000 distinct CDR3 sequences, about 10% seen once. The sequences come from PBMCs, collected before TCRalphabeta/CD19-depleted stem cell transplant. The source is a child aged 2 to 9 with inherited bone marrow failure, due to receive a stem cell transplant.

This clonotype was detected ten times or more. V gene TRBV10-2 combines with J gene TRBJ2-3; tentative D call: TRBD1 (6 bases). CDR1 is WSHSY and CDR2 is SAAADI in the germline V gene. V lost 5 bases and J lost 5, with 17 bases in between. There are 15 residues in the CDR3. The DNA for the CDR3 is TGCGCCAGCAGTTCCGACAGGCCCTCAGGAGATACGCAGTATTTT. The encoded protein is CASSSDRPSGDTQYF.

This clonotype was seen ten or more times. This sequence joins TRBV29-1 and TRBJ2-2; 7 bases line up with TRBD2. J lost 6 bases, V lost 0 bases, and 1 base had no gene match. The CDR3 runs 13 residues. CDR1 SQVTM and CDR2 ANQGSEA come from the germline V gene. In nucleotides, the CDR3 is TGCAGCGTTGAAGATGCGGGGGCCGGGGAGCTGTTTTTT. This codes for CSVEDAGAGELFF.

There are many counts of this clonotype. The genes are TRBV4-1 and TRBJ1-1; no definite D call. Germline lookup yields CDR1 MGHRA and CDR2 YSYEKL. Trimming left V 2 bases short and J 1 base short, with 8 bases between. The length of the CDR3 is 14 residues. CDR3 loop: CASSQPDGNTEAFF. The CDR3 DNA follows: TGCGCCAGCAGCCAACCGGACGGGAACACTGAAGCTTTCTTT.